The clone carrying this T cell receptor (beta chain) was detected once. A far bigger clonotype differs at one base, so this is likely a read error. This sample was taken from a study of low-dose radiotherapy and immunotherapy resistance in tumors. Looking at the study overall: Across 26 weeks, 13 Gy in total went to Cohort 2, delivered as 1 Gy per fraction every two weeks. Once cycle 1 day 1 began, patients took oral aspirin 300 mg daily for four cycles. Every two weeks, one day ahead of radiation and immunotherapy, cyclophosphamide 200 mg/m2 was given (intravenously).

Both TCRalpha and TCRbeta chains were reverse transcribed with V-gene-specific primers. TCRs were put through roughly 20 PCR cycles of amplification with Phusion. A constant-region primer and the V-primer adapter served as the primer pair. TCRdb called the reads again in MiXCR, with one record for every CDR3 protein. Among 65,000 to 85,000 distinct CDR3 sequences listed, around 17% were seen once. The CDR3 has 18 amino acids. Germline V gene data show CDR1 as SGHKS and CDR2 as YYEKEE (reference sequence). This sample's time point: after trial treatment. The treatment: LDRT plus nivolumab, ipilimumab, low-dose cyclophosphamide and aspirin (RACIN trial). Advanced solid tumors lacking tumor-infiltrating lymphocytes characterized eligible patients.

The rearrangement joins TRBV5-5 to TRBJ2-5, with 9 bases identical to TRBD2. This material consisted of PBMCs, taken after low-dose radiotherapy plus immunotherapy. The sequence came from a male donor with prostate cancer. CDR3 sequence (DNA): TGTGCCAGCAGCCTCCCCCGGGGCCTAGCGGGAAACGCAGAGGCCCAGTACTTC. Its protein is CASSLPRGLAGNAEAQYF.